A single sample gave rise to the 17 T cell receptor beta chains below, sequenced in a study of blood T cell repertoires in COVID-19. Sequencing was performed with immunoSEQ multiplex PCR; in TCRdb, only in-frame clones are kept and a portion is missing. The sample holds more than 150,000 clones, 75% to 85% seen once. Material: PBMCs or T cells enriched from blood (not recorded which). The receptor source for this set is a man in his forties who had recovered from COVID-19.

The chain recombines TRBV28 with TRBJ2-7, with 9 bases fitting TRBD1. The CDR3 loop spans 16 amino acids. The V gene end was trimmed by 4 bases and the J gene end by 3 bases; junction bases not matched to a gene: 10. CDR1 and CDR2 (germline): MDHEN, SYDVKM. In DNA form, the CDR3 reads TGTGCCAGCAGTTCTCTTGGGGACAGGGACTTCTACGAGCAGTACTTC. This codes for CASSSLGDRDFYEQYF. Together with reference TRBV28 and TRBJ2-7, the CDR3 gives the full variable domain: DVKVTQSSRYLVKRTGEKVFLECVQDMDHENMFWYRQDPGLGLRLIYFSYDVKMKEKGDIPEGYSVSREKKERFSLILESASTNQTSMYLCASSSLGDRDFYEQYFGPGTRLTVT.

This sequence joins TRBV12-5 and TRBJ2-5, with 12 bases that match TRBD1. V shed 0 bases, J shed 4 bases, and the junction held 15 bases outside the gene matches. This CDR3 comprises 20 residues. The germline V gene has CDR1 LGHNT and CDR2 FRNRAP. This CDR3 reads CASGLVLWGQGALRGETQYF. CDR3 in DNA: TGTGCTAGTGGTTTGGTACTCTGGGGACAGGGGGCGCTTAGGGGAGAGACCCAGTACTTC.

This chain connects TRBV2 to TRBJ1-2; 9 bases map to TRBD1. This CDR3 has 14 residues. After removal of 6 bases from V and 5 bases from J, the junction contained 7 bases not matched to a gene. Germline CDR1 reads SNHLY; CDR2 reads FYNNEI. The CDR3 spells CASRTGQGEYGYTF. CDR3 nucleotides: TGTGCCAGCAGGACGGGACAGGGAGAGTATGGCTACACCTTC.

This chain connects TRBV18 to TRBJ2-1, with TRBD2 matching 10 bases. The CDR3 contains 17 residues. From germline, CDR1 is KGHSH and CDR2 LQKENI. After removal of 3 bases from V and 4 bases from J, the junction contained 9 bases not matched to a gene. CDR3 coding DNA: TGTGCCAGCTCACCGCCCCGAGCGGGAGGGCCGTACAATGAGCAGTTCTTC. As protein: CASSPPRAGGPYNEQFF.

V and J are TRBV15 and TRBJ2-7; maybe TRBD1 (6 bases). From germline, CDR1 is LNHNV and CDR2 YYDKDF (reference sequence). Between the trimmed V and J ends, which lost 0 bases and 2 bases, there was a span of 11 bases. This CDR3 comprises 15 residues. The CDR3 protein is CATSREANRAYEQYF. The CDR3 DNA reads TGTGCCACCAGCAGAGAAGCGAACAGGGCCTACGAGCAGTACTTC.

The genes are TRBV12-3 or TRBV12-4 and TRBJ1-5, with a weak D call TRBD1 (5 bases). The CDR3 sequence is 13 residues long. V gave up 5 bases and J gave up 3 bases, with 8 bases separating them. CDR3 loop: CASSGGNNQPQHF. The CDR3 DNA follows: TGTGCCAGCAGTGGGGGGAACAATCAGCCCCAGCATTTT.

The genes are TRBV19 and TRBJ2-3; a possible D gene is TRBD2 (5 bases). Trimming pared 8 bases from V and 0 bases from J, leaving 9 bases between. The germline V gene encodes CDR1 LNHDA and CDR2 SQIVND (reference sequence). The CDR3 covers 13 residues. CDR3 region: CASRLPSTDTQYF. The CDR3 nucleotides read TGTGCCAGTCGACTACCCAGCACAGATACGCAGTATTTT.

This rearrangement joins TRBV18 to TRBJ2-2, with TRBD2 as a possible D gene (6 bases). Germline V gene sequence: CDR1 KGHSH, CDR2 LQKENI. Trimming removed 5 bases at V and 5 bases at J, with 9 bases between. The CDR3 is 13 amino acids. The CDR3 DNA reads as TGTGCCAGCTCAACCGCGGGGACCGGGGAGCTGTTTTTT. Amino acid sequence: CASSTAGTGELFF.

The V and J genes are TRBV19 and TRBJ2-7; 11 nucleotides align to TRBD2. CDR1 LNHDA and CDR2 SQIVND come from the germline V gene (reference sequence). J gave up 4 bases and V 9 bases, and 5 bases lay outside the gene matches. The CDR3 is 13 residues long. The CDR3 nucleotides read TGTGCCAGCATGAGGACTAGCGGGTACGAGCAGTACTTC. Translating gives CASMRTSGYEQYF.

The chain couples TRBV7-6 to TRBJ2-1; 7 bases agree with TRBD1. CDR3 size: 18 residues. Looked up from germline, CDR1 is SGHVS and CDR2 is FNYEAQ. The V segment lost 2 bases and the J segment 7 bases; nucleotides outside the gene matches: 17. CDR3 nucleotides: TGTGCCAGCAGCTTAAGGATAAAGGAAGACAGGGTGAAGAATGAGCAGTTCTTC. This codes for CASSLRIKEDRVKNEQFF.

The chain joins TRBV19 to TRBJ2-1, with 9 positions matching TRBD1. The CDR3 consists of 16 residues. Germline V gene lookup returns CDR1 LNHDA and CDR2 SQIVND (reference sequence). J gave up 1 base and V 5 bases, and 6 bases lay outside the gene matches. The CDR3 bases are TGTGCCAGTAGTTCACTACAGGGGGCATCCTACAATGAGCAGTTCTTC. It codes for CASSSLQGASYNEQFF.

The rearrangement joins TRBV6-2 or TRBV6-3 to TRBJ2-5; unclear D gene. CDR1 MNHEY and CDR2 SVGEGT come from the germline V gene. The V and J ends lost 5 bases and 3 bases respectively, with 13 bases between them. The CDR3 loop spans 14 amino acids. CDR3 residues: CASSHGRSEETQYF. The CDR3 DNA sequence: TGTGCCAGCAGTCACGGTCGGAGCGAAGAGACCCAGTACTTC.

CDR3 sequence: CASSPELRTEAFF. The DNA of the CDR3 is TGTGCCAGCAGCCCGGAACTAAGGACTGAAGCTTTCTTT. This rearrangement joins TRBV12-3 or TRBV12-4 to TRBJ1-1; D is undetermined. V dropped 6 bases and J dropped 5 bases, with 13 bases sitting between them. This CDR3 is 13 amino acids long.

This sequence joins TRBV6-5 and TRBJ2-1; 8 positions match TRBD2. This CDR3 has 16 amino acids. V dropped 1 base and J dropped 7; count of bases not matched to a gene: 9. Germline values: CDR1 MNHEY, CDR2 SVGAGI. Written as DNA, the CDR3 is TGTGCCAGCAGTTACTGGCTGGGCGGGAGGCCTAATGAGCAGTTCTTC. Its translation is CASSYWLGGRPNEQFF.

This clone has a single count. The chain carries TRBV21-1 and TRBJ2-3; the D call of TRBD1 is as the table states it, not checked on the DNA. TRBV21-1 is assigned pseudogene status. The CDR3 contains 16 residues. The CDR3 DNA is TGTGCCAGCAGCAAAGTACAGGGGGCGTCGGAAGATACGCAGTATTTT. Its protein product is CASSKVQGASEDTQYF.

The genes are TRBV7-8 and TRBJ2-5; TRBD1 aligns across 9 bases. The CDR3 is made up of 14 amino acids. Germline V CDR1 and CDR2: SGHVS, FQNEAQ. Trimming cost V 4 bases and J 6 bases; bases outside gene matches: 6. For the CDR3, the DNA is TGTGCCAGCAGCTCCTGGGACAGGGAACAGACCCAGTACTTC. It specifies CASSSWDREQTQYF.

The chain joins TRBV7-3 to TRBJ1-1; the match to TRBD1 covers 9 bases. Trimming at V came to 6 bases and at J to 11 bases, leaving 7 bases not matched to a gene. CDR1 SGHTA and CDR2 FQGTGA come from the germline V gene. The CDR3 contains 12 residues. The CDR3 bases are TGTGCCAGCAGTCCCACAGGGGGCAGTGCTTTCTTT. Residues: CASSPTGGSAFF.